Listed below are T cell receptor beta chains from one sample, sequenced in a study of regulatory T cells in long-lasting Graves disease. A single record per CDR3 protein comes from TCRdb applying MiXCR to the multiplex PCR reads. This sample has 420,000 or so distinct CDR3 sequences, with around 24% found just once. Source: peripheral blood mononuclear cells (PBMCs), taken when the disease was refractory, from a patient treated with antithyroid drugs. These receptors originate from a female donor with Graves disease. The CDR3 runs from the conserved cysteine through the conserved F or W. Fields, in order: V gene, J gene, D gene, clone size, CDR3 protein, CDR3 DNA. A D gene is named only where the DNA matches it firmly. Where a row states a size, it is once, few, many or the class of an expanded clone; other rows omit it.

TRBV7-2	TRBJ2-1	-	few	CASSLVTRGRGEQFF	TGTGCCAGCAGCTTAGTAACTAGGGGGCGGGGTGAGCAGTTCTTC
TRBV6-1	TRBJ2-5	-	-	CASSGADQYF	TGTGCCAGCAGTGGAGCAGACCAGTACTTC
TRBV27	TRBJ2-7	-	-	CASRPFGEQYF	TGTGCCAGCAGGCCCTTTGGCGAGCAGTACTTC
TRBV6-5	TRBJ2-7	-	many	CASSYSGGFYEQYF	TGTGCCAGCAGTTACTCGGGTGGTTTCTACGAGCAGTACTTC
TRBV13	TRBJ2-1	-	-	CASSLGRRNEQFF	TGTGCCAGCAGCTTAGGCCGAAGGAATGAGCAGTTCTTC
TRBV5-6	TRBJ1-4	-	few	CASSWDGRNEKLFF	TGTGCCAGCAGCTGGGACGGTAGGAATGAAAAACTGTTTTTT
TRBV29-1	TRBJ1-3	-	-	CSVWGLGNTIYF	TGCAGCGTTTGGGGGCTCGGAAACACCATATATTTT
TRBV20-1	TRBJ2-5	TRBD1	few	CSAREDRTGRETQYF	TGCAGTGCTAGAGAGGACAGGACAGGGAGGGAGACCCAGTACTTC
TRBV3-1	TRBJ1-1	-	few	CASSQVGANTEAFF	TGTGCCAGCAGCCAAGTTGGGGCTAACACTGAAGCTTTCTTT
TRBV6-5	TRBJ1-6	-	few	CASSYENSPLHF	TGTGCCAGCAGTTACGAGAACTCACCCCTCCACTTT
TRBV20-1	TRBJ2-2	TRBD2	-	CSGRPPKQPGLAGEALTGELFF	TGCAGTGGCCGACCCCCAAAGCAACCGGGACTAGCGGGGGAGGCCCTCACCGGGGAGCTGTTTTTT
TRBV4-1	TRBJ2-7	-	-	CASSQNPGLLYEQYF	TGCGCCAGCAGCCAAAACCCGGGACTCCTTTACGAGCAGTACTTC
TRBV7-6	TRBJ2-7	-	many	CASSRLTSSEQYF	TGTGCCAGCAGTCGCCTGACTAGTTCCGAGCAGTACTTC
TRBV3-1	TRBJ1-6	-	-	CASSQVEEYSPLHF	TGTGCCAGCAGCCAAGTGGAGGAGTATTCACCCCTCCACTTT
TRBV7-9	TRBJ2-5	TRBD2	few	CASSLRLAGGMETQYF	TGTGCCAGCAGCTTAAGACTAGCGGGAGGAATGGAGACCCAGTACTTC
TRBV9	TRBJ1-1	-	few	CASSVGGKAEAFF	TGTGCCAGCAGCGTGGGGGGGAAAGCTGAAGCTTTCTTT
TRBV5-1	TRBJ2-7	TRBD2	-	CASSYGTSRTYEQYF	TGCGCCAGCAGCTACGGGACTAGCAGAACCTACGAGCAGTACTTC
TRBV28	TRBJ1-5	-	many	CASRSMGNQPQHF	TGTGCCAGCCGATCGATGGGCAATCAGCCCCAGCATTTT
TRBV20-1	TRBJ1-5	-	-	CSARVGQNSNQPQHF	TGCAGTGCTAGAGTTGGGCAGAATAGCAATCAGCCCCAGCATTTT
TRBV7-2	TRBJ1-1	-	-	CASSLRTVPNTEAFF	TGTGCCAGCAGCTTGCGGACAGTCCCGAACACTGAAGCTTTCTTT
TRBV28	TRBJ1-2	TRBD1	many	CASSVAGQGALQGYTF	TGTGCCAGCAGTGTCGCGGGACAGGGGGCATTGCAAGGCTACACCTTC
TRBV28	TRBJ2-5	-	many	CASSGPTDSRQETQYF	TGTGCCAGCAGTGGGCCAACGGACAGCCGCCAAGAGACCCAGTACTTC
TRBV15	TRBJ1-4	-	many	CATKSRAGLGSTKEKLFF	TGTGCCACCAAAAGTCGTGCCGGATTGGGCAGTACGAAGGAAAAACTGTTTTTT
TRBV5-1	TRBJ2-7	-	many	CASSLASQAYEQYF	TGCGCCAGCAGCTTGGCCAGCCAAGCCTACGAGCAGTACTTC
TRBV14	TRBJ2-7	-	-	CASSQESSSQLLAYEQYF	TGTGCCAGCAGCCAAGAATCCAGTTCACAACTGCTAGCCTACGAGCAGTACTTC
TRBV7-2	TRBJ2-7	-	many	CASSLYAGAIYEQYF	TGTGCCAGCAGCTTATATGCGGGGGCGATCTACGAGCAGTACTTC
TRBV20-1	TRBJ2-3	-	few	CSAEPELDTQYF	TGCAGTGCGGAGCCCGAACTTGATACGCAGTATTTT
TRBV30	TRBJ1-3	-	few	CAWSVPGYRKRNTIYF	TGTGCCTGGAGTGTACCGGGGTACCGAAAAAGAAACACCATATATTTT
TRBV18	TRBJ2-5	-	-	CASSPNPQGFQETQYF	TGTGCCAGCTCACCAAACCCCCAGGGCTTTCAAGAGACCCAGTACTTC
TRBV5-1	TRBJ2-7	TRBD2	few	CASSLGLAGVHYEQYF	TGCGCCAGCAGCTTGGGACTAGCGGGAGTTCACTACGAGCAGTACTTC
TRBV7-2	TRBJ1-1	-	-	CASSLEELPNTEAFF	TGTGCCAGCAGCTTAGAGGAATTACCGAACACTGAAGCTTTCTTT
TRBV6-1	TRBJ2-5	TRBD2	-	CASSSATSGFSESQYF	TGTGCCAGCAGCTCTGCGACTAGCGGGTTTAGTGAGTCCCAGTACTTC
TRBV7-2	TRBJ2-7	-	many	CASSRQSSYEQYF	TGTGCCAGCAGCAGACAGAGCTCCTACGAGCAGTACTTC
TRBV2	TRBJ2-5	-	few	CASSTGAGEQETQYF	TGTGCCAGCAGCACAGGAGCGGGCGAGCAAGAGACCCAGTACTTC
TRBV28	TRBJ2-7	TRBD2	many	CASSLIAGSPYEQYF	TGTGCCAGCAGTTTAATAGCGGGGAGTCCCTACGAGCAGTACTTC
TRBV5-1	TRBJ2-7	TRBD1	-	CASSPGQGASYEQYF	TGTGCCAGCAGTCCTGGACAGGGTGCATCTTACGAGCAGTACTTC
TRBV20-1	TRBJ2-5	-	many	CSAMSPQETQYF	TGCAGTGCTATGTCCCCCCAAGAGACCCAGTACTTC
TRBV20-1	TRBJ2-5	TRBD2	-	CSAREMRGLSQREQGKETQYF	TGCAGTGCTAGAGAGATGAGAGGACTGAGCCAGCGGGAGCAAGGAAAAGAGACCCAGTACTTC
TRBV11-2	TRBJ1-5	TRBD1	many	CASSSGDRGYQPQHF	TGTGCCAGCAGCTCGGGGGACAGGGGGTATCAGCCCCAGCATTTT
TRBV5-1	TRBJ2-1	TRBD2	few	CASSPNRDYNNEQFF	TGCGCCAGCAGCCCGAACCGGGACTATAACAATGAGCAGTTCTTC
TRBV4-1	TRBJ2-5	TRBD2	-	CASSHLGLAGGFVSQETQYF	TGCGCCAGCAGCCACTTGGGACTAGCGGGAGGATTTGTCAGCCAAGAGACCCAGTACTTC
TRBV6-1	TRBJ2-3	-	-	CASSDGQGLGNTQYF	TGTGCCAGCAGTGATGGGCAGGGGTTAGGGAATACGCAGTATTTT
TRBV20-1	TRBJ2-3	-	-	CSAPWGGFTSTDTQYF	TGCAGTGCTCCATGGGGCGGATTTACTAGCACAGATACGCAGTATTTT
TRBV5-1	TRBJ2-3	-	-	CASSLRLVDTDTQYF	TGCGCCAGCAGCTTGAGGCTAGTGGACACAGATACGCAGTATTTT
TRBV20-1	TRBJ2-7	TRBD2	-	CSARGPAGGDVEQYF	TGCAGTGCTAGAGGGCCGGCGGGGGGGGATGTGGAGCAGTACTTC
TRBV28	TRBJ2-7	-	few	CASSFYEGRYEQYF	TGTGCCAGCAGTTTTTACGAGGGCCGCTACGAGCAGTACTTC
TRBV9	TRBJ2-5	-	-	CASSVPGVMETQYF	TGTGCCAGCAGCGTGCCAGGGGTGATGGAGACCCAGTACTTC
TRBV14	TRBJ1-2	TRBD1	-	CASSPRGRPEGYTF	TGTGCCAGCAGCCCCAGGGGGCGTCCGGAAGGCTACACCTTC